A single sample gave rise to the 16 T cell receptor beta chains below, sequenced in a study of T cell changes during pregnancy in multiple sclerosis. Libraries were prepared by immunoSEQ multiplex PCR; TCRdb keeps only in-frame clonotypes and omits some of them. The repertoire includes 15,000 to 20,000 clones, 70% to 90% of them detected once, and around an eighth sits in the top ten. Sequencing used CD8+ T cells from peripheral blood mononuclear cells, obtained after pregnancy. The receptors shown here come from a female donor in good health, enrolled as a control in a pregnancy study.

The chain combines TRBV14 with TRBJ2-2; a possible D gene is TRBD1 (6 bases). Germline V gene data show CDR1 as SGHDN and CDR2 as FVKESK. With 1 base removed from V and 0 bases from J, the gap between germline ends came to 9 bases. This CDR3 has 16 amino acids. This CDR3 is CASSQVGGSNTGELFF. As DNA, the CDR3 is TGTGCCAGCAGCCAAGTTGGGGGCTCGAACACCGGGGAGCTGTTTTTT.

This chain uses TRBV15 with TRBJ1-4; 9 positions match TRBD1. Unmatched junction bases numbered 9, after V lost 11 bases and J lost 8 bases. The V gene's germline CDR1 is LNHNV and CDR2 YYDKDF (reference sequence). This CDR3 has 13 amino acids. Here the CDR3 DNA reads TGTGCCTCCCAGACAGGGGGGCGGGAAAAACTGTTTTTT. It specifies CASQTGGREKLFF.

J is TRBJ2-1 and V is TRBV5-6; perhaps TRBD2 as D (7 bases). Germline assignment: CDR1 SGHDT and CDR2 YYEEEE. The CDR3 length is 16 residues. The V end lost 2 bases, the J end lost 0 bases, and 12 bases lay between the germline ends. CDR3 DNA: TGTGCCAGCAGCTTCGGCGGGGGCCCCTCCTACAATGAGCAGTTCTTC. Amino acids: CASSFGGGPSYNEQFF. The whole variable domain, remainder taken from reference TRBV5-6 and TRBJ2-1, is DAGVTQSPTHLIKTRGQQVTLRCSPKSGHDTVSWYQQALGQGPQFIFQYYEEEERQRGNFPDRFSGHQFPNYSSELNVNALLLGDSALYLCASSFGGGPSYNEQFFGPGTRLTVL.

The J gene is TRBJ1-3, the V gene TRBV11-2; TRBD1 matches 7 bases. In germline, CDR1 is SGHAT, CDR2 FQNNGV. After removal of 6 bases from V and 4 bases from J, the junction contained 3 bases not matched to a gene. The CDR3 has 13 residues. DNA for the CDR3: TGTGCCAGCAGAGAAGGGGGCGGAAACACCATATATTTT. Translated, it gives CASREGGGNTIYF.

The V and J genes are TRBV14 and TRBJ2-2, with D unclear. Germline V lookup: CDR1 SGHDN, CDR2 FVKESK. The germline V and J ends were trimmed by 4 bases and 2 bases, with 8 bases remaining between them. The CDR3 loop spans 14 amino acids. The CDR3 protein is CASSPTGNTGELFF. DNA of the CDR3: TGTGCCAGCAGCCCGACTGGAAACACCGGGGAGCTGTTTTTT.

This clone came up a few times. V is TRBV4-1 and J is TRBJ1-2; the D is unclear. This CDR3 has 13 residues. V lost 0 bases and J lost 6, with 8 bases in between. Looked up from germline, CDR1 is MGHRA and CDR2 is YSYEKL. The CDR3 DNA reads TGCGCCAGCAGCCAAGACTTGGAGGATGGCTACACCTTC. The encoded protein is CASSQDLEDGYTF.

The gene calls are TRBV29-1 and TRBJ1-1, with D maybe TRBD1 (5 bases). This CDR3 is built from 12 residues. V was trimmed by 7 bases and J by 4 bases, leaving 13 bases between them. Germline CDR1 reads SQVTM; CDR2 reads ANQGSEA. The CDR3 protein is CSAQGVGTEAFF. Here the CDR3 DNA reads TGCAGCGCCCAGGGTGTAGGCACTGAAGCTTTCTTT.

CDR3 protein: CATSMVAGGVNEQFF. CDR3 nucleotide sequence: TGTGCCACCAGCATGGTGGCGGGAGGAGTAAATGAGCAGTTCTTC. The gene calls are TRBV15 and TRBJ2-1; TRBD2 aligns across 8 bases. CDR1 and CDR2 (germline): LNHNV, YYDKDF (reference sequence). With V trimmed by 4 bases and J by 7 bases, 9 bases remained unmatched. This CDR3 contains 15 residues. Drawing the rest from reference TRBV15 and TRBJ2-1, the complete variable domain is DAMVIQNPRYQVTQFGKPVTLSCSQTLNHNVMYWYQQKSSQAPKLLFHYYDKDFNNEADTPDNFQSRRPNTSFCFLDIRSPGLGDTAMYLCATSMVAGGVNEQFFGPGTRLTVL.

The chain links TRBV5-8 to TRBJ1-1; D uncertain. The germline CDR1 and CDR2 sequences are SGHTS and YDEGEE. The V and J ends lost 4 bases and 4 bases respectively, with 8 bases between them. This CDR3 is 12 amino acids long. CDR3 nucleotide sequence: TGTGCCAGCAGCACGGTCGGCACTGAAGCTTTCTTT. Protein product: CASSTVGTEAFF.

The V call is TRBV27, the J call TRBJ1-4; TRBD1 is a possible D gene (6 bases). Germline V gives CDR1 MNHEY, CDR2 SMNVEV (reference sequence). The CDR3 runs 14 residues. Deletions cut 4 bases from V and 7 bases from J, with 13 bases between. CDR3 in amino acids: CASSWGQGGEKLFF. In nucleotides, the CDR3 is TGTGCCAGCAGTTGGGGGCAGGGCGGTGAAAAACTGTTTTTT.

The rearrangement joins TRBV5-6 to TRBJ1-1; 9 bases fit TRBD1. J lost 1 base, V lost 4 bases, and 5 bases had no gene match. CDR3 length: 15 amino acids. Germline-derived CDR1 and CDR2 are SGHDT and YYEEEE. CDR3 coding DNA: TGTGCCAGCAGCGCACCGGGACAGGGGAACACTGAAGCTTTCTTT. It codes for CASSAPGQGNTEAFF.

The sample holds one count of this clone. This chain connects TRBV25-1 to TRBJ1-4; D gene uncertain. CDR3 length: 14 amino acids. Germline CDR1 reads MGHDK; CDR2 reads SYGVNS. The V end was cut by 8 bases, the J end by 3 bases, with 13 bases between. This CDR3 is CASLGWEPNEKLFF. CDR3 nucleotides: TGTGCCAGCCTAGGTTGGGAGCCTAATGAAAAACTGTTTTTT.

The chain uses TRBV6-4 and TRBJ1-2; D might be TRBD1 (6 bases). The CDR3 extends over 15 amino acids. Trimming stripped 6 bases from V and 0 bases from J, with 14 bases between. Germline V lookup: CDR1 MRHNA, CDR2 SNTAGT. CDR3 residues: CASSQQGGSNYGYTF. The DNA of the CDR3 is TGTGCCAGCAGCCAACAGGGAGGGTCTAACTATGGCTACACCTTC.

The V gene is TRBV7-9, the J gene TRBJ2-3; 8 bases match TRBD2. With 7 bases clipped from V and 0 bases from J, the junction kept 3 bases outside the gene matches. Germline lookup yields CDR1 SEHNR and CDR2 FQNEAQ (reference sequence). This CDR3 has 14 amino acids. The CDR3 region is CASTAGGSTDTQYF. CDR3 DNA: TGTGCCAGCACCGCGGGGGGAAGCACAGATACGCAGTATTTT.

V is TRBV27 and J is TRBJ2-1; tentatively, D is TRBD2 (6 bases). The V end was cut by 2 bases, the J end by 4 bases, with 12 bases between. The CDR3 totals 15 residues. The germline CDR1 and CDR2 sequences are MNHEY and SMNVEV (reference sequence). DNA of the CDR3: TGTGCCAGCAGTTTAATTGGGACTGCTTACAATGAGCAGTTCTTC. It codes for CASSLIGTAYNEQFF.

CDR3 region: CASSVLAGGYNEQFF. The CDR3 DNA sequence: TGTGCCAGCAGCGTACTAGCGGGGGGCTACAATGAGCAGTTCTTC. The chain is built from TRBV7-9 and TRBJ2-1, with 12 bases lining up with TRBD2. The length of the CDR3 is 15 residues. Germline CDR1 and CDR2: SEHNR and FQNEAQ (reference sequence). The V segment lost 5 bases and the J segment 3 bases; nucleotides outside the gene matches: 2.